These 15 T cell receptor beta chains were sequenced from one sample in a study of early stage breast cancer tumors. Produced via immunoSEQ multiplex PCR; TCRdb's table is partial and in-frame only. Of some 30,000 clones in the sample, 80% to 90% are singletons; the top ten hold about a tenth. Sequenced input: blood. The receptors were sampled from a person aged 45 to 60 with breast cancer.

This chain links TRBV10-1 with TRBJ2-2, with D perhaps assigned TRBD1 or TRBD2 (5 bases each). V lost 0 bases and J 0 bases, leaving 11 bases between the germline ends. The CDR3 is made up of 17 amino acids. From germline, CDR1 is WNHNN and CDR2 SYGVQD (reference sequence). CDR3 sequence: CASSESSGTPNTGELFF. Here the CDR3 DNA reads TGCGCCAGCAGTGAGTCGTCAGGGACCCCGAACACCGGGGAGCTGTTTTTT.

This chain uses TRBV7-6 with TRBJ2-5; D gene unclear. The CDR3 extends over 12 amino acids. Germline V gives CDR1 SGHVS, CDR2 FNYEAQ. Trimming shortened V by 5 bases and J by 5 bases, and 9 bases separated the two germline ends. CDR3 region: CASSPIRETQYF. CDR3 nucleotide sequence: TGTGCCAGCAGCCCCATTCGGGAGACCCAGTACTTC.

The chain uses TRBV18 and TRBJ2-7, with D tentatively TRBD1 (6 bases). Germline CDR1 is KGHSH and CDR2 is LQKENI. This CDR3 has 15 residues. Deletions cut 2 bases from V and 2 bases from J, with 13 bases between. The CDR3 is CASSPAPGTTYEQYF. In DNA form, the CDR3 reads TGTGCCAGCTCACCAGCTCCCGGGACAACCTACGAGCAGTACTTC.

The V and J genes are TRBV7-6 and TRBJ2-1, with 9 bases matching TRBD2. Looked up from germline, CDR1 is SGHVS and CDR2 is FNYEAQ. CDR3 length equals 14 residues. V shed 6 bases, J shed 5 bases, and the junction held 5 bases outside the gene matches. Written as DNA, the CDR3 is TGTGCCAGCAGTCGACTAGCGGAGAACAATGAGCAGTTCTTC. This encodes CASSRLAENNEQFF.

This CDR3 reads CASSLGLRGAMYNEQFF. DNA for the CDR3: TGTGCCAGCAGCTTAGGTCTCAGGGGGGCCATGTACAATGAGCAGTTCTTC. The rearrangement links TRBV11-2 to TRBJ2-1; D is possibly TRBD1 (7 bases). Germline CDR1 SGHAT, CDR2 FQNNGV. The CDR3 contains 17 residues. V was cut by 1 base and J by 4 bases, with 17 bases left in between.

J is TRBJ2-7 and V is TRBV5-1, with 9 positions matching TRBD1. From germline, CDR1 is SGHRS and CDR2 YFSETQ. The length of the CDR3 is 15 residues. V gave up 0 bases and J gave up 5 bases; unmatched junction bases: 6. Here the CDR3 DNA reads TGCGCCAGCAGCTTGGCCGGGACAGGGAGCCACGAGCAGTACTTC. Protein: CASSLAGTGSHEQYF.

This clone came up a few times. The chain employs TRBV6-5 and TRBJ2-2; D is uncertain. Germline V gives CDR1 MNHEY, CDR2 SVGAGI. V shed 2 bases and J shed 6 bases, with 7 bases lying between them. This CDR3 comprises 13 residues. The CDR3 coding sequence is TGTGCCAGCAGTTACGGGTTTGCCGGGGAGCTGTTTTTT. Translated: CASSYGFAGELFF.

J is TRBJ2-5 and V is TRBV4-1, with 8 bases aligning to TRBD1. The ends lost 0 bases at V and 1 base at J; junction bases unmatched: 7. CDR3 length equals 17 residues. Germline assignment: CDR1 MGHRA and CDR2 YSYEKL. Here the CDR3 reads CASSQDRGQATQETQYF. DNA for the CDR3: TGCGCCAGCAGCCAAGATAGGGGACAGGCGACCCAAGAGACCCAGTACTTC.

The V gene is TRBV10-3, the J gene TRBJ1-4, with 9 bases that match TRBD1. The V and J ends lost 10 bases and 4 bases, in that order; junction bases with no gene match: 4. The germline V gene encodes CDR1 ENHRY and CDR2 SYGVKD. The CDR3 is made up of 13 amino acids. CDR3 in DNA: TGTGCCACCGGGGGACAGGGTAATGAAAAACTGTTTTTT. Translated, it gives CATGGQGNEKLFF.

The CDR3 protein is CASSQDRDTTEAFF. The CDR3, as DNA: TGTGCCAGCTCACAGGACAGGGATACCACTGAAGCTTTCTTT. The chain couples TRBV18 to TRBJ1-1; 8 bases align to TRBD1. CDR1 is KGHSH, CDR2 LQKENI, per germline. V gave up 4 bases and J gave up 4 bases; unmatched junction bases: 5. This CDR3 region has 14 residues. The whole variable domain, filled in from reference TRBV18 and TRBJ1-1, reads NAGVMQNPRHLVRRRGQEARLRCSPMKGHSHVYWYRQLPEEGLKFMVYLQKENIIDESGMPKERFSAEFPKEGPSILRIQQVVRGDSAAYFCASSQDRDTTEAFFGQGTRLTVV.

The J gene is TRBJ2-5, the V gene TRBV5-4; D gene uncertain. The V and J ends lost 3 bases and 4 bases respectively, with 13 bases between them. The CDR3 runs to 14 residues. CDR1 and CDR2 from the germline V gene are SGHNT and YYREEE (reference sequence). For the CDR3, the DNA is TGTGCCAGCAGCTCGGGTTCAGCTGGAGAGACCCAGTACTTC. Amino acid sequence: CASSSGSAGETQYF.

This chain connects TRBV18 to TRBJ2-2; 11 bases fit TRBD1. J gave up 10 bases and V 5 bases, and 9 bases lay outside the gene matches. CDR1 is KGHSH and CDR2 is LQKENI in the germline V gene. CDR3 length: 15 residues. The DNA for the CDR3 is TGTGCCAGCTCATCCGGGACAGGGGGGCAAGAGGAGCTGTTTTTT. It specifies CASSSGTGGQEELFF.

The V gene is TRBV18, the J gene TRBJ1-2, with a possible D match to TRBD1 (5 bases). V was cut by 0 bases and J by 7 bases, with 18 bases left in between. The germline V gene has CDR1 KGHSH and CDR2 LQKENI. There are 16 residues in the CDR3. CDR3 residues: CASSPPAGDGGFGYTF. CDR3 coding DNA: TGTGCCAGCTCACCACCGGCCGGGGATGGGGGATTTGGCTACACCTTC.

The V and J genes are TRBV7-6 and TRBJ2-3, with D possibly being TRBD2 (7 bases). Trimming took off 5 bases at V and 5 bases at J, with 17 bases between the two ends. Germline values: CDR1 SGHVS, CDR2 FNYEAQ. The CDR3 contains 15 residues. The CDR3 spells CASSQGSGTLDTQYF. CDR3 nucleotides: TGTGCCAGCAGCCAGGGGAGCGGGACTTTAGATACGCAGTATTTT.

This sequence joins TRBV27 and TRBJ2-1, with D possibly matching TRBD2 (6 bases). There are 15 residues in the CDR3. CDR1 and CDR2 (germline): MNHEY, SMNVEV (reference sequence). V shed 6 bases and J shed 0 bases, with 12 bases lying between them. CDR3 DNA sequence: TGTGCCAGCAGGGAGGGAACGAGCTCCTACAATGAGCAGTTCTTC. Residues: CASREGTSSYNEQFF.